The next 14 T cell receptor beta chains were all read from a single sample in a study of blood T cell repertoires in COVID-19. The method was immunoSEQ multiplex PCR; TCRdb's version includes in-frame clones alone and lacks a portion of them. Of about 300,000 clones in the sample, around 85% were seen once. Sample: peripheral blood. Every receptor here comes from a human donor with COVID-19, enrolled during active disease. The donor label of this sample is uncertain.

The CDR3: CASSLTPPGRADEQYF. The CDR3 coding sequence is TGTGCCAGCAGTTTAACCCCACCGGGGAGGGCCGACGAGCAGTACTTC. This rearrangement joins TRBV28 to TRBJ2-7; 7 bases align to TRBD2. V was pared by 2 bases and J by 5 bases, with 12 bases of the junction left unmatched. CDR3 length: 16 amino acids. Germline V gene sequence: CDR1 MDHEN, CDR2 SYDVKM. The full variable domain, its missing parts supplied by reference TRBV28 and TRBJ2-7, is DVKVTQSSRYLVKRTGEKVFLECVQDMDHENMFWYRQDPGLGLRLIYFSYDVKMKEKGDIPEGYSVSREKKERFSLILESASTNQTSMYLCASSLTPPGRADEQYFGPGTRLTVT.

The chain joins TRBV9 to TRBJ1-4; 7 bases agree with TRBD1. The J segment lost 2 bases and the V segment lost 3 bases, leaving 4 bases of the junction unmatched. The CDR3 has 15 amino acids. Germline V gene data show CDR1 as SGDLS and CDR2 as YYNGEE. CDR3 loop: CASSAPGQTNEKLFF. The CDR3, as DNA: TGTGCCAGCAGCGCTCCGGGACAGACTAATGAAAAACTGTTTTTT.

The V gene is TRBV6-1, the J gene TRBJ1-1; the D gene is possibly TRBD1 (5 bases). Trimming took off 2 bases at V and 4 bases at J, with 14 bases between the two ends. The length of the CDR3 is 15 residues. CDR1 MNHNS and CDR2 SASEGT come from the germline V gene. For the CDR3, the DNA is TGTGCCAGCAGTGAAATCGGACACCGGGTCACTGAAGCTTTCTTT. As protein: CASSEIGHRVTEAFF.

The chain employs TRBV30 and TRBJ1-4; D perhaps matches TRBD1 (6 bases). The V and J ends lost 7 bases and 2 bases respectively, with 8 bases between them. Germline V lookup: CDR1 GTSNPN, CDR2 SVGIG (reference sequence). This CDR3 has 12 residues. CDR3 loop: CASGATNEKLFF. Written as DNA, the CDR3 is TGTGCCTCGGGGGCCACTAATGAAAAACTGTTTTTT.

This chain joins TRBV30 and TRBJ1-1, with TRBD1 matching 9 bases. The germline CDR1 and CDR2 sequences are GTSNPN and SVGIG (reference sequence). The CDR3 contains 14 residues. The ends lost 0 bases at V and 4 bases at J; junction bases unmatched: 3. CDR3 DNA sequence: TGTGCCTGGAGTGTTACAGGGGGCGGCACTGAAGCTTTCTTT. Translation: CAWSVTGGGTEAFF.

The V and J genes are TRBV28 and TRBJ2-2; D is perhaps TRBD2 (5 bases). This CDR3 has 14 amino acids. Trimming stripped 2 bases from V and 5 bases from J, with 9 bases between. Germline V gene sequence: CDR1 MDHEN, CDR2 SYDVKM. The DNA of the CDR3 is TGTGCCAGCAGTTTAGCTGGGAGTACCGGGGAGCTGTTTTTT. As protein: CASSLAGSTGELFF.

A word on this clone: The junction and the germline gene differ at one end; a read error may be behind it. This rearrangement joins TRBV28 to TRBJ1-5; no reliable D call. CDR1 and CDR2 (germline): MDHEN, SYDVKM. The CDR3 spans 12 residues. In nucleotides, the CDR3 is TGTGCCAGCAGTCTCGCCGATCAGTCCCAGCATTTT. Its protein is CASSLADQSQHF.

This chain links TRBV19 with TRBJ1-2, with TRBD1 as a possible D gene (5 bases). CDR1 is LNHDA and CDR2 is SQIVND in the germline V gene (reference sequence). The CDR3 has 12 residues. The V and J ends lost 5 bases and 4 bases respectively, with 8 bases between them. Here the CDR3 DNA reads TGTGCCAGTAGTGCAGGGTTCTATGGCTACACCTTC. This gives the protein CASSAGFYGYTF.

This chain connects TRBV5-4 to TRBJ2-7, with a weak D call TRBD2 (5 bases). The CDR3 is made up of 13 amino acids. The V gene lost 3 bases and the J gene lost 7 bases, with 14 bases spanning the gap. Germline V gene sequence: CDR1 SGHNT, CDR2 YYREEE (reference sequence). CDR3 DNA sequence: TGTGCCAGCAGCTCCGGGCTTTCGGGGGAGCAGTACTTC. As protein: CASSSGLSGEQYF. Full variable domain (outside the CDR3, taken from reference TRBV5-4 and TRBJ2-7): ETGVTQSPTHLIKTRGQQVTLRCSSQSGHNTVSWYQQALGQGPQFIFQYYREEENGRGNFPPRFSGLQFPNYSSELNVNALELDDSALYLCASSSGLSGEQYFGPGTRLTVT.

Worth noting for this clone: This sample includes further DNA sequences coding for the same CDR3. The rearrangement links TRBV15 to TRBJ2-1, with D possibly being TRBD1 (5 bases). Trimming took 0 bases from V and 1 from J, leaving 7 bases between them. Germline CDR1 and CDR2: LNHNV and YYDKDF (reference sequence). CDR3 length: 15 residues. In DNA form, the CDR3 reads TGTGCCACCAGCAGAGAAAGGGGTTCCTACAATGAGCAGTTCTTC. It encodes CATSRERGSYNEQFF.

The rearrangement links TRBV28 to TRBJ1-5, with D maybe TRBD1 (6 bases). The germline V and J ends were trimmed by 7 bases and 1 base, with 20 bases remaining between them. Germline values: CDR1 MDHEN, CDR2 SYDVKM. The length of the CDR3 is 17 residues. The CDR3 region has the DNA TGTGCCAGCACGAGAGGACAGCTATTACTCAGCAATCAGCCCCAGCATTTT. Translated: CASTRGQLLLSNQPQHF. Full variable domain (outside the CDR3, taken from reference TRBV28 and TRBJ1-5): DVKVTQSSRYLVKRTGEKVFLECVQDMDHENMFWYRQDPGLGLRLIYFSYDVKMKEKGDIPEGYSVSREKKERFSLILESASTNQTSMYLCASTRGQLLLSNQPQHFGDGTRLSIL.

The chain has TRBV11-2 and TRBJ2-2; 7 bases are a match to TRBD1. Germline V CDR1 and CDR2: SGHAT, FQNNGV. Trimming at V came to 5 bases and at J to 3 bases, leaving 6 bases not matched to a gene. The CDR3 is made up of 15 amino acids. CDR3: CASSPHRGDTGELFF. CDR3 sequence (DNA): TGTGCCAGCAGCCCCCACAGGGGAGACACCGGGGAGCTGTTTTTT.

This clone was observed a handful of times. The chain carries TRBV5-1 and TRBJ2-2; 7 bases fit TRBD2. With 0 bases clipped from V and 2 bases from J, the junction kept 4 bases outside the gene matches. Germline V lookup: CDR1 SGHRS, CDR2 YFSETQ. The CDR3 contains 16 residues. The CDR3 reads CASSLEPSGNTGELFF. CDR3 in DNA: TGCGCCAGCAGCTTGGAGCCTAGCGGTAACACCGGGGAGCTGTTTTTT.

The chain carries TRBV6-4 and TRBJ2-3; weak D call: TRBD2 (5 bases). Germline V gene lookup returns CDR1 MRHNA and CDR2 SNTAGT. This CDR3 region has 14 residues. Trimming took off 5 bases at V and 1 base at J, with 10 bases between the two ends. The CDR3 sequence: CASSFEGGTDTQYF. Here the CDR3 DNA reads TGTGCCAGCAGTTTCGAGGGTGGCACAGATACGCAGTATTTT.